These 30 T cell receptor beta chains originate from one sample sequenced in a study of blood T cell repertoires in COVID-19. Assay: immunoSEQ multiplex PCR; the TCRdb copy retains only in-frame clones and omits some. The table lists some 140,000 clones, around three quarters of them singletons, with around 12% in the top ten. Sequences were obtained from peripheral blood. These receptors came from an elderly man with acute or convalescent COVID-19.

The chain uses TRBV4-3 and TRBJ1-1; TRBD1 matches 9 bases. The length of the CDR3 is 15 residues. Germline trimming cut 4 bases from V and 5 bases from J; bases unmatched to any gene: 8. Germline-derived CDR1 and CDR2 are LGHNA and YSLEER. The CDR3 sequence: CASSLNRGRETEAFF. The CDR3, as DNA: TGCGCCAGCAGCCTCAACAGGGGGCGGGAGACTGAAGCTTTCTTT.

V is TRBV6-6 and J is TRBJ1-1; perhaps TRBD1 as D (5 bases). The V gene lost 8 bases and the J gene lost 7 bases, with 14 bases spanning the gap. This CDR3 has 12 residues. Germline lookup yields CDR1 MNHNY and CDR2 SVGAGI (reference sequence). CDR3 nucleotide sequence: TGTGCCAGCTTTCTGCAGGGTGTTGAAGCTTTCTTT. This sequence encodes CASFLQGVEAFF.

This sequence joins TRBV7-8 and TRBJ2-1; 9 nucleotides align to TRBD1. The V gene end was trimmed by 5 bases and the J gene end by 5 bases; junction bases not matched to a gene: 13. There are 17 residues in the CDR3. Germline V gives CDR1 SGHVS, CDR2 FQNEAQ. The CDR3 region has the DNA TGTGCCAGCAGCCCAACGGGGGGACAGGGTCGAAACAATGAGCAGTTCTTC. It codes for CASSPTGGQGRNNEQFF.

There are a few counts of this clone. The rearrangement links TRBV19 to TRBJ1-5; no clear D. V was shortened by 3 bases and J by 2 bases, with 8 bases between the two germline ends. There are 14 residues in the CDR3. Germline values: CDR1 LNHDA, CDR2 SQIVND (reference sequence). The CDR3 DNA is TGTGCCAGTAGTATTTTCACTGGCAATCAGCCCCAGCATTTT. Translation: CASSIFTGNQPQHF.

The rearrangement links TRBV3-1 (or the pseudogene TRBV3-2) to TRBJ2-2, with 11 bases matching TRBD1. Unmatched junction bases numbered 3, after V lost 4 bases and J lost 5 bases. Per germline, CDR1 LGHDT and CDR2 YNNKEL (reference sequence). The CDR3 is 15 residues long. CDR3 nucleotide sequence: TGTGCCAGCAGCCTCGGACAGGGGGCAACCGGGGAGCTGTTTTTT. Its protein product is CASSLGQGATGELFF.

As regards this clone: The same CDR3 also results from other DNA sequences found in this sample. The chain joins TRBV7-9 to TRBJ1-4, with 9 positions matching TRBD1. Germline V gene lookup returns CDR1 SEHNR and CDR2 FQNEAQ (reference sequence). The CDR3 contains 14 residues. J lost 7 bases, V lost 5 bases, and 5 bases had no gene match. CDR3 region: CASSLGQGGEKLFF. The DNA for the CDR3 is TGTGCCAGCAGCCTGGGACAGGGAGGTGAAAAACTGTTTTTT.

V and J are TRBV27 and TRBJ2-3; TRBD2 might be the D (5 bases). Germline assignment: CDR1 MNHEY and CDR2 SMNVEV (reference sequence). The V end was cut by 5 bases, the J end by 0 bases, with 18 bases between. The CDR3 length is 17 residues. CDR3 region: CASSLHGEGSSTDTQYF. The CDR3 bases are TGTGCCAGCAGTCTGCATGGCGAGGGATCTAGCACAGATACGCAGTATTTT.

J is TRBJ1-1 and V is TRBV18, with 7 nucleotides matching TRBD1. The germline V gene encodes CDR1 KGHSH and CDR2 LQKENI. V dropped 2 bases and J dropped 9; count of bases not matched to a gene: 6. The CDR3 contains 13 residues. CDR3 in amino acids: CASSPGKDRKAFF. CDR3 coding DNA: TGTGCCAGCTCACCAGGGAAGGACAGGAAAGCTTTCTTT.

This chain links TRBV12-3 or TRBV12-4 with TRBJ1-1; 9 bases agree with TRBD1. CDR3 length: 13 amino acids. Unmatched junction bases numbered 10, after V lost 6 bases and J lost 11 bases. The CDR3 DNA reads as TGTGCCAGCAGCCCGGGACAGGGCGAAAGGGCTTTCTTT. Its protein product is CASSPGQGERAFF.

This chain connects TRBV28 to TRBJ1-1; D gene uncertain. Trimming took off 2 bases at V and 11 bases at J, with 12 bases between the two ends. The CDR3 is 12 amino acids. Germline assignment: CDR1 MDHEN and CDR2 SYDVKM. CDR3 loop: CASSLVGSRAFF. In DNA, the CDR3 is TGTGCCAGCAGTTTAGTTGGGAGTCGGGCTTTCTTT.

The chain has TRBV21-1 and TRBJ1-6. TRBV21-1 is given as a pseudogene. This CDR3 contains 14 residues. This chain's CDR3 is CASGSNLYNSPLHF. CDR3 in DNA: TGTGCCAGTGGGAGTAATCTTTATAATTCACCCCTCCACTTT.

This clone was seen a few times. The chain recombines TRBV19 with TRBJ1-5; the match to TRBD1 covers 9 bases. Germline assignment: CDR1 LNHDA and CDR2 SQIVND (reference sequence). This CDR3 is 15 amino acids long. V lost 6 bases to trimming and J lost 3 bases; unmatched junction nucleotides: 6. CDR3: CASRGTGMYNQPQHF. The CDR3 coding sequence is TGTGCCAGTAGAGGGACAGGGATGTACAATCAGCCCCAGCATTTT.

J is TRBJ2-3 and V is TRBV7-6; D might be TRBD2 (7 bases). The length of the CDR3 is 18 residues. Germline CDR1 and CDR2: SGHVS and FNYEAQ. Trimming took 4 bases from V and 0 from J, leaving 20 bases between them. CDR3 DNA sequence: TGTGCCAGCAGCTCCTTACTGGGGGGGGCTATTAGCACAGATACGCAGTATTTT. This encodes CASSSLLGGAISTDTQYF.

The chain carries TRBV5-1 and TRBJ1-2, with 12 nucleotides matching TRBD1. This CDR3 region has 15 residues. Losses at the gene ends were 5 bases for V and 6 bases for J; bases not matched to a gene: 8. Germline V CDR1 and CDR2: SGHRS, YFSETQ. The CDR3 sequence: CASRPGTGGLDGYTF. The CDR3 DNA is TGCGCCAGCAGACCCGGGACAGGGGGCTTGGATGGCTACACCTTC. Full variable domain (outside the CDR3, taken from reference TRBV5-1 and TRBJ1-2): KAGVTQTPRYLIKTRGQQVTLSCSPISGHRSVSWYQQTPGQGLQFLFEYFSETQRNKGNFPGRFSGRQFSNSRSEMNVSTLELGDSALYLCASRPGTGGLDGYTFGSGTRLTVV.

The chain carries TRBV5-1 and TRBJ2-7; possibly TRBD2 for D (5 bases). CDR1 and CDR2 from the germline V gene are SGHRS and YFSETQ. V lost 2 bases to trimming and J lost 3 bases, with 12 bases between them. The CDR3 spans 14 residues. The CDR3 region has the DNA TGCGCCAGCAGCTTCGGAGCGGAGAACTACGAGCAGTACTTC. Protein sequence: CASSFGAENYEQYF.

The J gene is TRBJ2-5, the V gene TRBV9, with 7 bases lining up with TRBD1. The CDR3 has 15 residues. The germline V gene encodes CDR1 SGDLS and CDR2 YYNGEE. Losses at the gene ends were 0 bases for V and 5 bases for J; bases not matched to a gene: 7. Here the CDR3 reads CASSVARQGRETQYF. DNA of the CDR3: TGTGCCAGCAGCGTAGCCCGACAGGGACGGGAGACCCAGTACTTC.

The V call is TRBV29-1, the J call TRBJ1-1; 8 bases match TRBD1. This CDR3 has 15 amino acids. V lost 2 bases, J lost 7 bases, and 12 bases stayed unmatched. Germline-derived CDR1 and CDR2 are SQVTM and ANQGSEA. CDR3 nucleotide sequence: TGCAGCGTTGAAAGTAGGCTGCAGGGGGCGAGTGAAGCTTTCTTT. This sequence encodes CSVESRLQGASEAFF.

The gene calls are TRBV11-2 and TRBJ1-2; maybe TRBD1 (6 bases). Germline V gene data show CDR1 as SGHAT and CDR2 as FQNNGV. Trimming shortened V by 4 bases and J by 13 bases, and 28 bases separated the two germline ends. This CDR3 spans 16 amino acids. The CDR3 is CASSSILRGKGLWATF. CDR3 DNA sequence: TGTGCCAGCAGCTCAATACTCAGGGGAAAGGGGCTATGGGCCACCTTC.

The V and J genes are TRBV18 and TRBJ2-7, with 10 bases matching TRBD1. Trimming removed 8 bases from V and 6 bases from J; junction bases left unmatched: 10. Germline V CDR1 and CDR2: KGHSH, LQKENI. The CDR3 loop spans 14 amino acids. CDR3 sequence: CASASRDRGGEQYF. CDR3 sequence (DNA): TGTGCCAGCGCAAGTCGGGACAGGGGTGGCGAGCAGTACTTC.

The CDR3 region has the DNA TGTGCCTCACTAGCGGGGGCCACAGATACGCAGTATTTT. This encodes CASLAGATDTQYF. The chain recombines TRBV2 with TRBJ2-3; 11 bases match TRBD2. The V gene end was trimmed by 11 bases and the J gene end by 2 bases; junction bases not matched to a gene: 3. CDR1 and CDR2 from the germline V gene are SNHLY and FYNNEI. The CDR3 runs 13 residues. The complete variable domain, with remaining parts taken from reference TRBV2 and TRBJ2-3, reads EPEVTQTPSHQVTQMGQEVILRCVPISNHLYFYWYRQILGQKVEFLVSFYNNEISEKSEIFDDQFSVERPDGSNFTLKIRSTKLEDSAMYFCASLAGATDTQYFGPGTRLTVL.

DNA for the CDR3: TGTGCCAGCAGTCAGGTCGGCGAGCAGTACTTC. It codes for CASSQVGEQYF. The V and J genes are TRBV6-5 and TRBJ2-7; D not certain. From germline, CDR1 is MNHEY and CDR2 SVGAGI. Trimming stripped 5 bases from V and 6 bases from J, with 8 bases between. The length of the CDR3 is 11 residues.

The chain joins TRBV29-1 to TRBJ1-1, with 7 bases lining up with TRBD1. There are 13 residues in the CDR3. Trimming at V came to 7 bases and at J to 4 bases, leaving 9 bases not matched to a gene. Germline CDR1 is SQVTM and CDR2 is ANQGSEA. CDR3 protein: CSASDRVGTEAFF. For the CDR3, the DNA is TGCAGCGCCTCAGACAGGGTCGGCACTGAAGCTTTCTTT.

This clone came up once. This sequence joins TRBV19 and TRBJ2-1; 9 bases fit TRBD2. This CDR3 comprises 15 residues. CDR1 LNHDA and CDR2 SQIVND come from the germline V gene (reference sequence). With 5 bases clipped from V and 5 bases from J, the junction kept 7 bases outside the gene matches. The CDR3 protein is CASSFLAGRNNEQFF. The CDR3 DNA sequence: TGTGCCAGTAGTTTCCTAGCGGGGAGAAACAATGAGCAGTTCTTC.

This chain connects TRBV6-5 to TRBJ2-5, with D possibly TRBD1 on 6 matching bases. CDR3 length equals 14 residues. Germline-derived CDR1 and CDR2 are MNHEY and SVGAGI. Trimming removed 6 bases from V and 7 bases from J, with 18 bases in between. Here the CDR3 reads CASSLGHPVGTQYF. CDR3 coding DNA: TGTGCCAGCAGCTTGGGACATCCCGTGGGGACCCAGTACTTC.

This clone was counted only a few times. This rearrangement joins TRBV7-9 to TRBJ1-1; possibly TRBD1 for D (5 bases). In germline, CDR1 is SEHNR, CDR2 FQNEAQ (reference sequence). CDR3 length: 16 amino acids. Trimming removed 6 bases from V and 1 base from J, with 18 bases in between. CDR3 protein: CASSLYLMTANTEAFF. The CDR3 DNA is TGTGCCAGCAGTCTCTATTTGATGACAGCGAACACTGAAGCTTTCTTT.

This clone was counted a few times. V gene TRBV7-3 combines with J gene TRBJ1-1, with D possibly TRBD1 on 5 matching bases. Per the germline V gene, CDR1 is SGHTA and CDR2 is FQGTGA. The CDR3 length is 13 residues. Trimming cost V 0 bases and J 11 bases, with 13 bases left between them. CDR3: CASSLTYGGMAFF. In DNA, the CDR3 is TGTGCCAGCAGCTTAACGTACGGGGGGATGGCTTTCTTT.

This clone was counted a few times. The J gene is TRBJ1-4, the V gene TRBV20-1; tentative D call: TRBD1 (5 bases). The V gene lost 5 bases and the J gene lost 1 base, with 14 bases spanning the gap. CDR3 length: 15 residues. Germline values: CDR1 DFQATT, CDR2 SNEGSKA (reference sequence). In DNA form, the CDR3 reads TGCAGTGCTGGTGCCATGACAGTAACTAATGAAAAACTGTTTTTT. It yields the protein CSAGAMTVTNEKLFF.

The chain combines TRBV27 with TRBJ2-1; D is perhaps TRBD1 (6 bases). In germline, CDR1 is MNHEY, CDR2 SMNVEV (reference sequence). This CDR3 comprises 14 residues. V gave up 5 bases and J gave up 1 base, with 9 bases separating them. The CDR3 bases are TGTGCCAGCAGTCAGGGGAGTTCCTACAATGAGCAGTTCTTC. It translates to CASSQGSSYNEQFF.

V usage is TRBV15 and J usage is TRBJ2-7; the match to TRBD1 covers 9 bases. V lost 5 bases and J lost 4; bases outside the gene matches: 9. The germline V gene encodes CDR1 LNHNV and CDR2 YYDKDF (reference sequence). The CDR3 spans 15 residues. As DNA, the CDR3 is TGTGCCACCAGCCTCCCCGGGACAGGGCTTTACGAGCAGTACTTC. This encodes CATSLPGTGLYEQYF.

The gene calls are TRBV5-4 and TRBJ2-7; 8 nucleotides match TRBD1. The CDR3 is 14 amino acids. Germline V gene sequence: CDR1 SGHNT, CDR2 YYREEE (reference sequence). Trimming removed 3 bases from V and 0 bases from J; junction bases left unmatched: 2. Written as DNA, the CDR3 is TGTGCCAGCAGCTATACAGGGGGCTCCTACGAGCAGTACTTC. It is translated as CASSYTGGSYEQYF.